Listed here is a single T cell receptor beta chain. The data belong to a study of blood T cell repertoires in COVID-19. Repertoires were generated with immunoSEQ multiplex PCR, while TCRdb's copy carries only in-frame clones and drops some. The sample lists more than 11,000 clones, roughly nine tenths occurring once. The CDR3 runs 17 residues. V was shortened by 2 bases and J by 7 bases, with 20 bases between the two germline ends. CDR1 is KGHDR, CDR2 SFDVKD, per germline. The V call is TRBV24-1, the J call TRBJ1-5; weak D call: TRBD1 (6 bases). Sequencing used peripheral blood. The TCR originated in a man in his forties or fifties with active COVID-19. The chain's CDR3 is CATSDSTLGGRGQPQHF. The DNA for the CDR3 is TGTGCCACCAGTGATTCAACACTTGGGGGCCGTGGGCAGCCCCAGCATTTT.